A selection of T cell receptor beta chains follows, all from one sample in a study of cytotoxic CD8 clonotypes in ibrutinib-treated CLL. Generated by immunoSEQ multiplex PCR, the TCRdb table keeps only in-frame clones and is missing some. The profile shows over 120,000 clones, approximately 80% of them singletons. Source: PBMCs, taken after 36 months of ibrutinib treatment. Every receptor here comes from a human donor with chronic lymphocytic leukemia. The CDR3 runs from the conserved cysteine through the conserved F or W. D genes are given only for firm matches. Clone size, where shown, is once, few, many, or a class for clones that have expanded.

clone_size,j_call,v_call,d_call,cdr3_aa,cdr3_nt
once,TRBJ1-3,TRBV28,-,CASSWGGGNTIYF,TGTGCCAGCAGTTGGGGCGGCGGAAACACCATATATTTT
-,TRBJ2-7,TRBV6-5,-,CASSYSFYGSYEQYF,TGTGCCAGCAGTTACTCGTTCTACGGATCCTACGAGCAGTACTTC
-,TRBJ1-5,TRBV28,-,CASSYGTPEEWPQHF,TGTGCCAGCAGTTACGGGACCCCAGAGGAGTGGCCCCAGCATTTT
-,TRBJ2-7,TRBV5-1,TRBD2,CASSARGSSYEQYF,TGCGCCAGCAGTGCTCGCGGGAGCTCCTACGAGCAGTACTTC
-,TRBJ2-1,TRBV10-3,TRBD2,CAISERREQTYNEQFF,TGTGCCATCAGTGAACGGCGGGAGCAGACCTACAATGAGCAGTTCTTC
-,TRBJ2-1,TRBV7-9,TRBD2,CASSLPPRLAGGYNEQFF,TGTGCCAGCAGCTTACCCCCTCGACTAGCGGGGGGCTACAATGAGCAGTTCTTC
-,TRBJ2-7,TRBV6-5,TRBD1,CASSLEDRGPYEQYF,TGTGCCAGCAGCCTCGAGGACAGGGGGCCCTACGAGCAGTACTTC
-,TRBJ1-2,TRBV5-6,-,CASSLVGLSYGYTF,TGTGCCAGCAGCTTGGTGGGACTCAGCTATGGCTACACCTTC
-,TRBJ2-7,TRBV5-5,TRBD1,CASSWGLGQSYEQYF,TGTGCCAGCAGCTGGGGGCTGGGACAGTCCTACGAGCAGTACTTC
-,TRBJ2-3,TRBV5-1,-,CASRNKGAGPDTQYF,TGCGCCAGCAGAAATAAAGGGGCAGGGCCAGATACGCAGTATTTT
-,TRBJ1-2,TRBV6-5,-,CASSPLTTANYGYTF,TGTGCCAGCAGTCCACTTACGACAGCGAACTATGGCTACACCTTC
-,TRBJ2-1,TRBV6-4,-,CASSDSLADEQFF,TGTGCCAGCAGTGACAGTCTAGCCGATGAGCAGTTCTTC
many,TRBJ2-7,TRBV28,TRBD1,CASSGDRTYEQYF,TGTGCCAGCAGTGGGGACAGGACCTACGAGCAGTACTTC
once,TRBJ2-2,TRBV10-2,TRBD1,CASSYSSGGATGELFF,TGCGCCAGCAGTTACTCGTCAGGGGGCGCGACCGGGGAGCTGTTTTTT
-,TRBJ2-7,TRBV30,-,CAWSVRGYEQYF,TGTGCCTGGAGTGTCAGGGGATACGAGCAGTACTTC
-,TRBJ2-1,TRBV19,-,CASSIYDTAHNEQFF,TGTGCCAGTAGTATTTATGACACCGCTCATAATGAGCAGTTCTTC
-,TRBJ1-1,TRBV7-9,-,CASSLVAATEAFF,TGTGCCAGCAGCTTAGTCGCGGCCACTGAAGCTTTCTTT
-,TRBJ1-1,TRBV14,-,CASSQDRNTEAFF,TGTGCCAGCAGCCAAGACAGGAACACTGAAGCTTTCTTT
-,TRBJ1-1,TRBV30,-,CAWSLNGRTEAFF,TGTGCCTGGAGCCTCAATGGGAGGACTGAAGCTTTCTTT
-,TRBJ2-7,TRBV28,-,CASSLGPIYEQYF,TGTGCCAGCAGTTTAGGGCCCATCTACGAGCAGTACTTC
-,TRBJ2-5,TRBV4-1,-,CASSQVGTPAGETQYF,TGCGCCAGCAGCCAAGTGGGGACACCGGCGGGTGAGACCCAGTACTTC
few,TRBJ2-1,TRBV7-3,TRBD1,CASSQDRGSYNEQFF,TGTGCCAGCAGCCAGGACAGGGGGAGTTACAATGAGCAGTTCTTC